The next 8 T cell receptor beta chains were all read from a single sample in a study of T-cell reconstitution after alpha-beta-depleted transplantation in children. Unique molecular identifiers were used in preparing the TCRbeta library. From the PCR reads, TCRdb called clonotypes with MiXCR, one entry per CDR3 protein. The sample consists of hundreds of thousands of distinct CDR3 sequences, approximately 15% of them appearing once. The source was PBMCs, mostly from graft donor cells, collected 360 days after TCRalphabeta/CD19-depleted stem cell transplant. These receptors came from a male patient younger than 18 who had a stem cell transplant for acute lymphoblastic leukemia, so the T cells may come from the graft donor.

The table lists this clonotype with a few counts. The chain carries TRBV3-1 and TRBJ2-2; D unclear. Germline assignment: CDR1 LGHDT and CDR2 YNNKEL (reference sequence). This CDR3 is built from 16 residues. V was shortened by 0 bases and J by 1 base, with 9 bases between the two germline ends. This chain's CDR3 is CASSQDWWENTGELFF. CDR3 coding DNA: TGTGCCAGCAGCCAAGATTGGTGGGAGAACACCGGGGAGCTGTTTTTT.

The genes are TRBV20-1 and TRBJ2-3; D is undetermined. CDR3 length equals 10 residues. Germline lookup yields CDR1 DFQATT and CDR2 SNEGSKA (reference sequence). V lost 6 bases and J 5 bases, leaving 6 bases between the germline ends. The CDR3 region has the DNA TGCAGTGCATGGAAAGATACGCAGTATTTT. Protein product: CSAWKDTQYF.

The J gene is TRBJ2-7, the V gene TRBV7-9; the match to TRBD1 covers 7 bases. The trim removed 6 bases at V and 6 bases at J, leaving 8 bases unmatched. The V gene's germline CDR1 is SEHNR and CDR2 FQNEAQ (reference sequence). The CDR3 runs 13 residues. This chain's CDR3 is CASRSTGAGEQYF. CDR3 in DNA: TGTGCCAGCAGATCTACAGGGGCCGGCGAGCAGTACTTC.

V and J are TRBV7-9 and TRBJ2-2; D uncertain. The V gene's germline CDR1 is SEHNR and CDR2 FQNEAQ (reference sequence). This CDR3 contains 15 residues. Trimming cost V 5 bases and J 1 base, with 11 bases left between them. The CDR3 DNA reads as TGTGCCAGCAGCCCTAATAATCTGAACACCGGGGAGCTGTTTTTT. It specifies CASSPNNLNTGELFF.

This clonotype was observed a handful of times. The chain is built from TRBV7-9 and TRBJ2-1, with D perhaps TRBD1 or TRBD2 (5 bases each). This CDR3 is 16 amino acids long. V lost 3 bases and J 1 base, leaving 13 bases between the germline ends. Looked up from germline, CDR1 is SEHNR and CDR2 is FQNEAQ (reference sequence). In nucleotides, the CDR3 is TGTGCCAGCAGCTTCGAGGGGATTGGGTCCTACAATGAGCAGTTCTTC. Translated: CASSFEGIGSYNEQFF.

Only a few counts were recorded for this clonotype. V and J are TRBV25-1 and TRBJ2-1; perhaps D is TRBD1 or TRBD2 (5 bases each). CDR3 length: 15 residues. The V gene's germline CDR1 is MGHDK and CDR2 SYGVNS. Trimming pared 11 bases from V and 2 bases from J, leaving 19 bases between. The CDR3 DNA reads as TGTGCCGATAGTAGTGGGACGGGCACCTACAATGAGCAGTTCTTC. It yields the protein CADSSGTGTYNEQFF.

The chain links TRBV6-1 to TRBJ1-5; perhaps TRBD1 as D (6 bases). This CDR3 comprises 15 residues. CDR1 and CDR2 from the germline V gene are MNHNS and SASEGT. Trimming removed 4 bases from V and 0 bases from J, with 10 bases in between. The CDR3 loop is CASSVTGSSNQPQHF. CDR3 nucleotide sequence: TGTGCCAGCAGTGTCACAGGGAGTAGCAATCAGCCCCAGCATTTT.

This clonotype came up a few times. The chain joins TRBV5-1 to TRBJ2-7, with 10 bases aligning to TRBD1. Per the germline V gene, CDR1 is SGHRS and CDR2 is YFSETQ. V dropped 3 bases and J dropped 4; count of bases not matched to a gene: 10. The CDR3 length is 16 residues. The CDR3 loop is CASSSIWDRGKYEQYF. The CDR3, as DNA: TGCGCCAGCAGCTCGATTTGGGACAGGGGAAAGTACGAGCAGTACTTC.